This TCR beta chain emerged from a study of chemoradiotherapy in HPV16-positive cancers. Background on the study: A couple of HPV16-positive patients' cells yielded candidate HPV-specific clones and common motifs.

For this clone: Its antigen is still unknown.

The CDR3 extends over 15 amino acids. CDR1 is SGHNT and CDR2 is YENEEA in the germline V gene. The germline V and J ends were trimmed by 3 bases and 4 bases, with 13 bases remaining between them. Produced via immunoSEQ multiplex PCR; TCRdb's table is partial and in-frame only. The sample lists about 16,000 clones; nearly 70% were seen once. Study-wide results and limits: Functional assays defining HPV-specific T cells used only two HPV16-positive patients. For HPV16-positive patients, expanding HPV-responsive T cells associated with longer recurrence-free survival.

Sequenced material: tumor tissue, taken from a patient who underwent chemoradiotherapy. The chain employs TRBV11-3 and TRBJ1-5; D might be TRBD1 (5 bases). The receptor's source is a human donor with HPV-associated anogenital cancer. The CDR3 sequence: CASSLNGASNQPQHF. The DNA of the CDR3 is TGTGCCAGCAGCTTGAACGGGGCTTCAAATCAGCCCCAGCATTTT.